The text below deals with one T cell receptor beta chain. Produced via immunoSEQ multiplex PCR; TCRdb's table is partial and in-frame only. Among 70,000 to 75,000 clones listed, approximately 94% were seen once. J lost 7 bases, V lost 0 bases, and 6 bases had no gene match. CDR3 size: 15 residues. The germline gives CDR1 SGHRS, CDR2 YFSETQ. The data were taken from a study of cytomegalovirus exposure and HLA in healthy donors. This clonotype originated in a woman younger than 30 in good health and CMV-seropositive. The chain couples TRBV5-1 to TRBJ2-1; 8 nucleotides line up with TRBD1. Sequencing used PBMCs. The CDR3 bases are TGCGCCAGCAGCTTGGAAGGTACAGGGGGGAATGAGCAGTTCTTC. The encoded protein is CASSLEGTGGNEQFF.